This T cell receptor (beta chain) emerged from a study of blood T cell repertoires in COVID-19. V trimming: 7 bases; J trimming: 2 bases; junction bases outside the gene matches: 8. CDR3 length: 15 residues. CDR1 and CDR2 from the germline V gene are SNHLY and FYNNEI. Sequencing used immunoSEQ multiplex PCR; TCRdb keeps in-frame clones, though not all of them. The repertoire has nearly 400,000 clones, roughly 86% of them found once; the top ten carry 1.7%. The sequenced material came from PBMCs or T cells enriched from blood (not recorded which). This chain uses TRBV2 with TRBJ2-1; 7 bases agree with TRBD1. The receptor was derived from a woman under 40 who had recovered from COVID-19. The CDR3 DNA sequence: TGTGCCAGCAAAGAAGAGACAGGGACCTACAATGAGCAGTTCTTC. Translating gives CASKEETGTYNEQFF. The complete variable domain, with remaining parts taken from reference TRBV2 and TRBJ2-1, reads EPEVTQTPSHQVTQMGQEVILRCVPISNHLYFYWYRQILGQKVEFLVSFYNNEISEKSEIFDDQFSVERPDGSNFTLKIRSTKLEDSAMYFCASKEETGTYNEQFFGPGTRLTVL.